This T cell receptor beta chain was observed in a study of blood T cell repertoires in COVID-19. The V gene end was trimmed by 6 bases and the J gene end by 8 bases; junction bases not matched to a gene: 7. CDR3 length: 13 residues. Per germline, CDR1 SNHLY and CDR2 FYNNEI. TCRdb's table, derived via immunoSEQ multiplex PCR, lists solely in-frame clones and lacks some. The sample lists tens of thousands of clones; around four fifths were seen once. Material for sequencing was peripheral blood. V gene TRBV2 combines with J gene TRBJ1-2; 9 nucleotides align to TRBD1. The receptor was derived from an older woman with acute or convalescent COVID-19. The CDR3: CASRTGGVEGYTF. The CDR3 DNA is TGTGCCAGCAGGACAGGGGGGGTCGAAGGCTACACCTTC.